The source of this TCR beta chain is a study of monozygotic twins with inflammatory bowel disease. After re-calling the 5' RACE reads, TCRdb lists one entry per CDR3 protein, DNA absent. The ten top clones account for approximately 1.6%, within a sample of 190,000 or so distinct CDR3 sequences. Germline V gene data show CDR1 as SNHLY and CDR2 as FYNNEI. The CDR3 has 13 amino acids. This TCR came from a human donor with ulcerative colitis or Crohn's disease, or a healthy co-twin of an affected twin (not recorded which). The sequenced sample was blood. This sequence joins TRBV2 and TRBJ2-1; TCRdb's assignment of TRBD2 cannot be checked, as there is no DNA. The CDR3 sequence: CASRGSGGAGQFF.